This T cell receptor (beta chain) stems from a study of blood T cell repertoires in COVID-19. The overall study: PBMCs, B-cell-depleted T cells, or T cells were the source of the cDNA or gDNA that made up the material.

The germline gives CDR1 SEHNR, CDR2 FQNEAQ (reference sequence). V lost 10 bases and J 2 bases, leaving 18 bases between the germline ends. This CDR3 region has 14 residues. Profiling relied on immunoSEQ multiplex PCR, and the TCRdb table lists in-frame clones only, not all of them. The table includes approximately 150,000 clones, more than 75% detected once. Sequencing was done on a sample of peripheral blood. This chain joins TRBV7-9 and TRBJ2-7; D is possibly TRBD1 (6 bases). This receptor was taken from a human donor in a cohort sampled during active COVID-19. The CDR3 region has the DNA TGTGCCACGTCCGCTGCTACAGGGCCCTACGAGCAGTACTTC. This gives the protein CATSAATGPYEQYF.